The TCR beta chain described here comes from a study of blood T cell repertoires in COVID-19. Across the whole study: Specimens from acute and convalescent COVID-19 originated in the United States, Italy and Spain.

V was trimmed by 5 bases and J by 6 bases, leaving 11 bases between them. The CDR3 runs 14 residues. Per germline, CDR1 SNHLY and CDR2 FYNNEI. The protocol was immunoSEQ multiplex PCR, while the TCRdb copy is restricted to in-frame clones and leaves out a portion. Of approximately 490,000 clones in the sample, roughly nine tenths are singletons; the top ten hold approximately 0.7%. The TCR sequence derives from a woman aged 18-35 years who had recovered from COVID-19. The chain carries TRBV2 and TRBJ1-6; TRBD1 is a possible D gene (5 bases). Sequencing used PBMCs or T cells enriched from blood (not recorded which). The CDR3 DNA sequence: TGTGCCAGCAGTCCGACAGTAGGTAATTCACCCCTCCACTTT. Its translation: CASSPTVGNSPLHF.